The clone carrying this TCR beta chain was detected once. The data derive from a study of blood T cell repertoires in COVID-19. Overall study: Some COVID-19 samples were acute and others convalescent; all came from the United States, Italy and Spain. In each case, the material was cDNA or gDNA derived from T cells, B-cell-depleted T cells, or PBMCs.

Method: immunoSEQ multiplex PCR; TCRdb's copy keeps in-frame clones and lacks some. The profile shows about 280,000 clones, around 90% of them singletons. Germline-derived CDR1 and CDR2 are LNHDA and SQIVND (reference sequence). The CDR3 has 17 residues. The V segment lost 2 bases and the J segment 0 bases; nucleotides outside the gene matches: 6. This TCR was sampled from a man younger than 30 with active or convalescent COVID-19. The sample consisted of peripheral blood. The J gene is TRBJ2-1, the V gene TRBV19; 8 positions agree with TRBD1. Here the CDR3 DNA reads TGTGCCAGTAGTATATCCCCAGGGGGCATCTCCTACAATGAGCAGTTCTTC. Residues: CASSISPGGISYNEQFF. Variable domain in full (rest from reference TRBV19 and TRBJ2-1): DGGITQSPKYLFRKEGQNVTLSCEQNLNHDAMYWYRQDPGQGLRLIYYSQIVNDFQKGDIAEGYSVSREKKESFPLTVTSAQKNPTAFYLCASSISPGGISYNEQFFGPGTRLTVL.